These 26 T cell receptor beta chains originate from one sample sequenced in a study of blood T cell repertoires in COVID-19. Clones were read by immunoSEQ multiplex PCR, and TCRdb kept only the in-frame ones, dropping some. The data hold 280,000 or so clones, with approximately 88% observed a single time. Material: peripheral blood. These receptor sequences come from a woman younger than 45 who had recovered from COVID-19.

The CDR3 is CASTPPGGTDTQYF. Written as DNA, the CDR3 is TGTGCCAGTACACCTCCAGGTGGCACAGATACGCAGTATTTT. The chain joins TRBV11-2 to TRBJ2-3; no firm D call. Trimming pared 9 bases from V and 1 base from J, leaving 14 bases between. From germline, CDR1 is SGHAT and CDR2 FQNNGV. The CDR3 extends over 14 amino acids.

The chain is built from TRBV3-1 (or the pseudogene TRBV3-2) and TRBJ2-6; D uncertain. Germline lookup yields CDR1 LGHDT and CDR2 YNNKEL (reference sequence). The CDR3 is made up of 13 amino acids. The germline V and J ends were trimmed by 7 bases and 3 bases, with 7 bases remaining between them. This CDR3 is CASTGSGANVLTF. CDR3 nucleotides: TGTGCCAGCACAGGCAGTGGGGCCAACGTCCTGACTTTC.

This clone is classed as medium-sized (0.01 to 0.1%). This rearrangement joins TRBV15 to TRBJ2-7; TRBD1 aligns across 10 bases. The V segment lost 1 base and the J segment 3 bases; nucleotides outside the gene matches: 3. This CDR3 has 15 amino acids. Germline lookup yields CDR1 LNHNV and CDR2 YYDKDF (reference sequence). In DNA form, the CDR3 reads TGTGCCACCAGCAGAGGGACAGGGGGTATCTACGAGCAGTACTTC. Encoded protein: CATSRGTGGIYEQYF.

This clone came up a few times. The chain joins TRBV19 to TRBJ1-6, with a possible D match to TRBD1 (6 bases). Germline values: CDR1 LNHDA, CDR2 SQIVND (reference sequence). This CDR3 is built from 16 residues. The V and J ends lost 4 bases and 6 bases respectively, with 16 bases between them. The CDR3: CASSRTAGSFNSPLHF. In DNA, the CDR3 is TGTGCCAGTAGTAGGACAGCAGGGAGTTTTAATTCACCCCTCCACTTT. The full variable domain, with the rest looked up from reference TRBV19 and TRBJ1-6, is DGGITQSPKYLFRKEGQNVTLSCEQNLNHDAMYWYRQDPGQGLRLIYYSQIVNDFQKGDIAEGYSVSREKKESFPLTVTSAQKNPTAFYLCASSRTAGSFNSPLHFGNGTRLTVT.

This clone has more than one count but fewer than ten. Other DNA sequences in this specimen translate into the identical CDR3. The chain recombines TRBV18 with TRBJ1-6, with D hard to call. Germline CDR1 and CDR2: KGHSH and LQKENI. The CDR3 is 15 amino acids. V was pared by 2 bases and J by 4 bases, with 9 bases between. The CDR3 is CASSPGTGYNSPLHF. The CDR3, as DNA: TGTGCCAGCTCACCAGGAACGGGTTATAATTCACCCCTCCACTTT. The full variable domain, completed using reference TRBV18 and TRBJ1-6, is NAGVMQNPRHLVRRRGQEARLRCSPMKGHSHVYWYRQLPEEGLKFMVYLQKENIIDESGMPKERFSAEFPKEGPSILRIQQVVRGDSAAYFCASSPGTGYNSPLHFGNGTRLTVT.

This rearrangement joins TRBV12-3 or TRBV12-4 to TRBJ2-4; D possibly corresponds to TRBD2 (6 bases). V was shortened by 10 bases and J by 6 bases, with 13 bases between the two germline ends. There are 12 residues in the CDR3. The CDR3 loop reads CATRRDGNIQYF. The CDR3 DNA reads TGTGCCACTAGGCGGGACGGAAACATTCAGTACTTC.

The V gene is TRBV9, the J gene TRBJ2-3; 7 bases map to TRBD2. The CDR3 consists of 14 residues. J lost 3 bases, V lost 5 bases, and 6 bases had no gene match. Germline V CDR1 and CDR2: SGDLS, YYNGEE. The chain's CDR3 is CASSHKRGTDTQYF. CDR3 coding DNA: TGTGCCAGCAGTCACAAGCGGGGAACAGATACGCAGTATTTT.

This clone was observed once. V is TRBV6-5 and J is TRBJ2-5; D is perhaps TRBD2 (5 bases). Trimming left V 10 bases short and J 3 bases short, with 15 bases between. Germline CDR1 is MNHEY and CDR2 is SVGAGI. The CDR3 totals 13 residues. The CDR3 is CATLPPGEETQYF. The DNA of the CDR3 is TGTGCCACCCTCCCCCCCGGGGAAGAGACCCAGTACTTC.

The genes are TRBV7-2 and TRBJ2-5; TRBD2 aligns across 10 bases. There are 16 residues in the CDR3. V was pared by 5 bases and J by 1 base, with 7 bases of the junction left unmatched. The germline V gene has CDR1 SGHTA and CDR2 FQGNSA. CDR3 sequence: CASSPRASGSQETQYF. CDR3 sequence (DNA): TGTGCCAGCAGCCCACGGGCTAGCGGGAGCCAAGAGACCCAGTACTTC.

The chain has TRBV3-1 (or the pseudogene TRBV3-2) and TRBJ2-2; 8 nucleotides line up with TRBD2. Trimming removed 4 bases from V and 4 bases from J; junction bases left unmatched: 5. The CDR3 sequence is 15 residues long. Germline values: CDR1 LGHDT, CDR2 YNNKEL (reference sequence). CDR3 in DNA: TGTGCCAGCAGCCTTCGGGGGGGCCTCACCGGGGAGCTGTTTTTT. It specifies CASSLRGGLTGELFF.

The gene calls are TRBV7-9 and TRBJ2-2; 9 bases align to TRBD1. Germline lookup yields CDR1 SEHNR and CDR2 FQNEAQ (reference sequence). The trim removed 5 bases at V and 4 bases at J, leaving 5 bases unmatched. This CDR3 contains 15 residues. The CDR3 nucleotides are TGTGCCAGCAGCAAGGGACAGGGCTTCACCGGGGAGCTGTTTTTT. This codes for CASSKGQGFTGELFF.

The chain employs TRBV5-1 and TRBJ1-2; 8 bases map to TRBD1. Germline V CDR1 and CDR2: SGHRS, YFSETQ. The junction had 10 bases not matched to a gene; V was cut back by 6 bases and J by 6 bases. There are 14 residues in the CDR3. For the CDR3, the DNA is TGCGCCAGCACCTATCAGCAGGGGGCCGATGGCTACACCTTC. It specifies CASTYQQGADGYTF.

The V and J genes are TRBV19 and TRBJ1-1, with 7 bases matching TRBD1. The CDR3 has 14 residues. Trimming removed 6 bases from V and 2 bases from J; junction bases left unmatched: 6. The germline V gene encodes CDR1 LNHDA and CDR2 SQIVND (reference sequence). CDR3 loop: CASSWGQSNTEAFF. Written as DNA, the CDR3 is TGTGCCAGTAGCTGGGGACAGTCCAACACTGAAGCTTTCTTT.

Regarding this clone: Other DNA sequences of this sample code for an identical CDR3. J is TRBJ1-3 and V is TRBV2; 7 nucleotides align to TRBD1. The CDR3 has 14 residues. Trimming at V came to 4 bases and at J to 4 bases, leaving 4 bases not matched to a gene. Germline CDR1 reads SNHLY; CDR2 reads FYNNEI. CDR3: CASSGQGRGNTIYF. In DNA form, the CDR3 reads TGTGCCAGCAGTGGACAGGGAAGAGGAAACACCATATATTTT. The whole variable domain, remainder taken from reference TRBV2 and TRBJ1-3, is EPEVTQTPSHQVTQMGQEVILRCVPISNHLYFYWYRQILGQKVEFLVSFYNNEISEKSEIFDDQFSVERPDGSNFTLKIRSTKLEDSAMYFCASSGQGRGNTIYFGEGSWLTVV.

The chain has TRBV24-1 and TRBJ1-5; D remains unclear. This CDR3 spans 12 amino acids. Deletions cut 2 bases from V and 5 bases from J, with 3 bases between. From germline, CDR1 is KGHDR and CDR2 SFDVKD. The CDR3 DNA follows: TGTGCCACCAGTGATTCCGATCAGCCCCAGCATTTT. Protein product: CATSDSDQPQHF.

This rearrangement joins TRBV3-1 (or the pseudogene TRBV3-2) to TRBJ2-5; 11 positions agree with TRBD2. The germline V gene encodes CDR1 LGHDT and CDR2 YNNKEL (reference sequence). This CDR3 contains 15 residues. The V and J ends lost 0 bases and 5 bases, in that order; junction bases with no gene match: 2. CDR3 DNA: TGTGCCAGCAGCCAAGAACTAGCGGGGGAGGAGACCCAGTACTTC. Translation gives CASSQELAGEETQYF.

J is TRBJ2-2 and V is TRBV7-3; no definite D call. Trimming left V 4 bases short and J 6 bases short, with 9 bases between. The CDR3 extends over 13 amino acids. In germline, CDR1 is SGHTA, CDR2 FQGTGA. CDR3 bases: TGTGCCAGCAGCTCAACAGAGGCCGGGGAGCTGTTTTTT. Translation gives CASSSTEAGELFF.

V usage is TRBV5-6 and J usage is TRBJ2-1; D is undetermined. The germline V gene has CDR1 SGHDT and CDR2 YYEEEE. V gave up 0 bases and J gave up 8 bases, with 18 bases separating them. CDR3 length: 16 residues. CDR3 protein: CASSLVMSEPGHEQFF. The CDR3 DNA is TGTGCCAGCAGCTTGGTTATGAGCGAACCCGGCCATGAGCAGTTCTTC. The variable domain in full, completed from reference TRBV5-6 and TRBJ2-1, reads DAGVTQSPTHLIKTRGQQVTLRCSPKSGHDTVSWYQQALGQGPQFIFQYYEEEERQRGNFPDRFSGHQFPNYSSELNVNALLLGDSALYLCASSLVMSEPGHEQFFGPGTRLTVL.

This chain joins TRBV12-3 or TRBV12-4 and TRBJ1-2; possibly TRBD1 for D (5 bases). Trimming stripped 1 base from V and 4 bases from J, with 7 bases between. The CDR3 covers 13 residues. CDR3 bases: TGTGCCAGCAGTTTAGACAGGATCTATGGCTACACCTTC. It codes for CASSLDRIYGYTF.

The chain has TRBV28 and TRBJ1-2; 9 nucleotides agree with TRBD1. The CDR3 runs 15 residues. V lost 4 bases, J lost 3 bases, and 6 bases stayed unmatched. Germline V lookup: CDR1 MDHEN, CDR2 SYDVKM. DNA for the CDR3: TGTGCCAGCAGTTATCGGGACAGGGCTTACTATGGCTACACCTTC. Translated: CASSYRDRAYYGYTF.

The V gene is TRBV6-1, the J gene TRBJ2-7; possibly TRBD1 for D (5 bases). The CDR3 totals 18 residues. Germline assignment: CDR1 MNHNS and CDR2 SASEGT. The V end lost 2 bases, the J end lost 7 bases, and 27 bases lay between the germline ends. The CDR3, as DNA: TGTGCCAGCAGTGAAAGTCCCGCATCAGCGACAGTCCTACGGGAGCAGTACTTC. It is translated as CASSESPASATVLREQYF.

J is TRBJ2-1 and V is TRBV5-6, with 7 bases lining up with TRBD2. There are 17 residues in the CDR3. Germline V gives CDR1 SGHDT, CDR2 YYEEEE. V was pared by 0 bases and J by 0 bases, with 6 bases of the junction left unmatched. The CDR3 bases are TGTGCCAGCAGCTTGGTGGGCGGGGGTAGCTCCTACAATGAGCAGTTCTTC. Its translation: CASSLVGGGSSYNEQFF. The full variable domain, completed using reference TRBV5-6 and TRBJ2-1, is DAGVTQSPTHLIKTRGQQVTLRCSPKSGHDTVSWYQQALGQGPQFIFQYYEEEERQRGNFPDRFSGHQFPNYSSELNVNALLLGDSALYLCASSLVGGGSSYNEQFFGPGTRLTVL.

The chain uses TRBV10-3 and TRBJ2-3; 9 bases are a match to TRBD2. Germline V gives CDR1 ENHRY, CDR2 SYGVKD. The CDR3 sequence is 17 residues long. V lost 4 bases, J lost 1 base, and 9 bases stayed unmatched. CDR3 protein: CAISGGEAGGGTDTQYF. CDR3 DNA: TGTGCCATCAGTGGTGGGGAAGCGGGGGGAGGCACAGATACGCAGTATTTT.

The chain is built from TRBV7-2 and TRBJ2-4; TRBD1 is a possible D gene (6 bases). The germline CDR1 and CDR2 sequences are SGHTA and FQGNSA. The CDR3 sequence is 15 residues long. V lost 1 base to trimming and J lost 7 bases, with 14 bases between them. CDR3 protein: CASSLEAGGGNIQYF. In DNA, the CDR3 is TGTGCCAGCAGCTTAGAGGCTGGGGGCGGGAACATTCAGTACTTC.

The J gene is TRBJ2-7, the V gene TRBV5-4; 7 bases are a match to TRBD1. Germline V gene lookup returns CDR1 SGHNT and CDR2 YYREEE (reference sequence). Trimming at V came to 4 bases and at J to 6 bases, leaving 16 bases not matched to a gene. There are 16 residues in the CDR3. In DNA form, the CDR3 reads TGTGCCAGCAGCCCGATGGACAGGACGCTGTACGGCGAGCAGTACTTC. This translates into CASSPMDRTLYGEQYF.

V and J are TRBV7-9 and TRBJ2-5, with TRBD2 matching over 10 bases. The CDR3 has 15 residues. The V segment lost 5 bases and the J segment 4 bases; nucleotides outside the gene matches: 7. Germline-derived CDR1 and CDR2 are SEHNR and FQNEAQ (reference sequence). The CDR3 spells CASSQKRGGLETQYF. CDR3 DNA sequence: TGTGCCAGCAGCCAAAAGCGGGGGGGCTTAGAGACCCAGTACTTC. Looking up the rest from reference TRBV7-9 and TRBJ2-5 gives the full variable domain: DTGVSQNPRHKITKRGQNVTFRCDPISEHNRLYWYRQTLGQGPEFLTYFQNEAQLEKSRLLSDRFSAERPKGSFSTLEIQRTEQGDSAMYLCASSQKRGGLETQYFGPGTRLLVL.